This TCR beta chain originates from a study of PD-L1 blockade in urothelial cancer. Study context: Study patients had been treated with 0 to 3 previous chemotherapy regimens. It was at 3 weeks (second dose) and 6 weeks after treatment start that blood was analyzed. Overall study findings and caveats: Below-median pretreatment blood TCR clonality predicted better survival.

Time point specified: peripheral blood 6 weeks after treatment start. Metastatic or locally advanced urothelial carcinoma was present in the patients. With regard to this clone: Its antigen is not known.

TCRdb's table, derived via immunoSEQ multiplex PCR, lists solely in-frame clones and lacks some. The data show about 76,000 clones, with approximately 90% seen just once and approximately 0.89% held by the top ten. Here the sequenced sample was PBMCs, taken around atezolizumab (anti-PD-L1) treatment. The TCR originated in a woman of 80 years or more with urothelial cancer.

As DNA, the CDR3 is TGTGCCAGCAGCAATAGGAAGGGTGGACAGTACTACTACGAGCAGTACTTC. This codes for CASSNRKGGQYYYEQYF. The chain uses TRBV21-1 and TRBJ2-7; TRBD1 is taken as the D call from the table, unchecked against the DNA. TRBV21-1 is a pseudogene. This CDR3 is 17 amino acids long.